This T cell receptor (beta chain) was recovered during a study of T cells in Graves' hyperthyroidism and ophthalmopathy. Study overall: Before treatment of any kind, peripheral blood was taken at initial diagnosis.

The study excluded patients with uncontrolled infection, other autoimmune disease, pregnancy or lactation. Orbital computed tomography and thyroid ultrasound, together with serum TRAb and thyroxine and clinical symptoms, were used for diagnoses. Whole-study results and caveats: Ophthalmopathy was told apart from stable hyperthyroidism by a 13 V-J model.

This clonotype was seen many times. The antigen remains unidentified. The CDR3 regions of TCR beta were amplified from RNA transcripts. Researchers ran a first-round RT-PCR on the TCR CDR3 using the HTBI primer set. Each CDR3 protein is one row after TCRdb ran MiXCR on the multiplex PCR reads. The sample includes about 600,000 distinct CDR3 sequences, roughly 15% of them seen just once. J lost 8 bases, V lost 5 bases, and 7 bases had no gene match. This CDR3 region has 14 residues. CDR1 is MNHEY and CDR2 is SMNVEV in the germline V gene (reference sequence). The chain is built from TRBV27 and TRBJ1-5; the match to TRBD1 covers 9 bases. Sequencing input: blood. The sequence came from a woman between 40 and 55 years old with Graves' ophthalmopathy. The CDR3 is CASSLQGAGEPQHF. CDR3 sequence (DNA): TGTGCCAGCAGTCTACAGGGGGCCGGCGAGCCCCAGCATTTT.